These T cell receptor beta chains were read from a single sample in a study of cytomegalovirus exposure and HLA in healthy donors. Some clones are missing from TCRdb's copy, which holds only in-frame ones; the method was immunoSEQ multiplex PCR. This sample's clone table lists some 150,000 clones. The sequenced sample was PBMCs. The receptor source for this set is a woman aged 18-29 years in good health and CMV-seropositive. Each CDR3 is given with its conserved first and last residue. D genes are given only for firm matches.

d_call j_call v_call cdr3_nt cdr3_aa
NA TRBJ2-7 TRBV6-1 TGTGCCAGCATCGAGGGGGGGTATTCCTACGAGCAGTACTTC CASIEGGYSYEQYF
NA TRBJ1-2 TRBV9 TGTGCCAGCAGCGTAGAATACTCGGGAGTTTACTATGGCTACACCTTC CASSVEYSGVYYGYTF
TRBD1 TRBJ1-5 TRBV10-1 TGCGCCAGCAGTGAGGAGGCCGCAGGGGGCCTTAGTAATCAGCCCCAGCATTTT CASSEEAAGGLSNQPQHF
NA TRBJ2-3 TRBV19 TGTGCCAGTAGTATCCGAGGTTACACAGATACGCAGTATTTT CASSIRGYTDTQYF
TRBD2 TRBJ2-7 TRBV19 TGTGCCAGTAGTTTGGGACTACGGTACGAGCAGTACTTC CASSLGLRYEQYF
NA TRBJ1-5 TRBV7-9 TGTGCCAGCAGCCTAAGGACACGGGGGGATCAGCCCCAGCATTTT CASSLRTRGDQPQHF
TRBD1 TRBJ1-4 TRBV6-6 TGTGCCAGCAGTAAGGGACAGACAACAACTAATGAAAAACTGTTTTTT CASSKGQTTTNEKLFF
NA TRBJ1-2 TRBV4-1 TGCGCCAGCAGCAATATCCTCTTGGGCGACTATGGCTACACCTTC CASSNILLGDYGYTF
NA TRBJ2-7 TRBV4-2 TGTGCCAGCAGCCAAGTCGGAGAGTACTCCTACGAGCAGTACTTC CASSQVGEYSYEQYF
TRBD1 TRBJ1-5 TRBV27 TGTGCCAGCAGTTCTAAGGGGGCGAGGCAGCCCCAGCATTTT CASSSKGARQPQHF
NA TRBJ1-1 TRBV5-1 TGCGCCAGCAGCTTGCCGCGGCAGGGTGGCACTGAAGCTTTCTTT CASSLPRQGGTEAFF
NA TRBJ1-1 TRBV5-1 TGCGCCAGCAGCTCAGGGGATCCCACTAATAGAGCTTTCTTT CASSSGDPTNRAFF
NA TRBJ1-5 TRBV6-1 TGTGCCAGCAGTGATCGACAGTATAGCAATCAGCCCCAGCATTTT CASSDRQYSNQPQHF
NA TRBJ2-6 TRBV19 TGTGCCAGCAGGGTCTCTGGGGCCAACGTCCTGACTTTC CASRVSGANVLTF
NA TRBJ1-1 TRBV5-1 TGCGCCAGCAGCTTGGCAGGGGCCAACACTGAAGCTTTCTTT CASSLAGANTEAFF
NA TRBJ2-5 TRBV5-6 TGTGCCAGCAGCTTCGGGACACTGGAAGAGACCCAGTACTTC CASSFGTLEETQYF
NA TRBJ1-2 TRBV12-5 TGTGCTAGTGGTTTGGATGTAGCATGGAATGGCTACACCTTC CASGLDVAWNGYTF
NA TRBJ2-1 TRBV5-1 TGCGCCAGCAGCTTGGATCCAGACAATGAGCAGTTCTTC CASSLDPDNEQFF
NA TRBJ2-7 TRBV6-1 TGTGCCAGCACCCGGGACTTTGATACCGAGCAGTACTTC CASTRDFDTEQYF
NA TRBJ2-3 TRBV7-3 TGTGCCAGCAGCCCCGTGCCGAGCGATACGCAGTATTTT CASSPVPSDTQYF
NA TRBJ1-5 TRBV10-3 TGTGCCATCAGTGAGTCCAGGGACAATCAGCCCCAGCATTTT CAISESRDNQPQHF
TRBD2 TRBJ2-7 TRBV19 TGTGCCAGTAGCATGATTAGCGGGATCTACGAGCAGTACTTC CASSMISGIYEQYF
NA TRBJ2-2 TRBV11-3 TGTGCCAGCAGCTTTTCAGGGCACACCGGGGAGCTGTTTTTT CASSFSGHTGELFF
NA TRBJ1-5 TRBV12-5 TGTGCTAGTGGTTTGGTACTGGGGGGTTTGGATAGTCAGCCCCAGCATTTT CASGLVLGGLDSQPQHF
NA TRBJ2-1 TRBV5-1 TGCGCCAGCAGTCCCGGGACTTCGACCTACAATGAGCAGTTCTTC CASSPGTSTYNEQFF
TRBD1 TRBJ1-2 TRBV5-4 TGTGCCAGCAGCTTGGGGACCCCGGGACAGTCGATATCTGCTTATGGCTACACCTTC CASSLGTPGQSISAYGYTF
TRBD2 TRBJ2-3 TRBV10-3 TGTGCCATCAGCGGACTAGCGGGGGTCACAGATACGCAGTATTTT CAISGLAGVTDTQYF
NA TRBJ2-7 TRBV5-6 TGTGCCAGCAGCTTACAGCAGGAGCAGTACTTC CASSLQQEQYF
NA TRBJ2-7 TRBV7-9 TGTGCCAGCAGCTTAGCAGCGGCCTACGAGCAGTACTTC CASSLAAAYEQYF
TRBD2 TRBJ2-1 TRBV9 TGTGCCAGCAGCGTAGGGACTAGCGGGAGCGGTGAGCAGTTCTTC CASSVGTSGSGEQFF
NA TRBJ2-7 TRBV7-9 TGTGCCAGCAGCTCCCTTCGAGGGTACGAGCAGTACTTC CASSSLRGYEQYF
NA TRBJ1-1 TRBV5-5 TGTGCCAGCAGCTTCGGTCAAGACACTGAAGCTTTCTTT CASSFGQDTEAFF
NA TRBJ1-1 TRBV27 TGTGCCAGCAGTTTTCTCTCTTCCCGGGGGGCTGGTAACACTGAAGCTTTCTTT CASSFLSSRGAGNTEAFF
NA TRBJ1-1 TRBV29-1 TGCAGCGTTGTAGCCGGACAGTTCACTGAAGCTTTCTTT CSVVAGQFTEAFF
TRBD2 TRBJ2-7 TRBV4-2 TGTGCCAGCAGCCTTCGTTCTAGCGGGGGGTCCTACGAGCAGTACTTC CASSLRSSGGSYEQYF
NA TRBJ2-3 TRBV19 TGTGCCAGTATGGTAGGGGGACGCCCTGGGACGCAGTATTTT CASMVGGRPGTQYF
NA TRBJ1-1 TRBV4-3 TGCGCCAGCAGCCAAGAGACAGATCTTGAAGCTTTCTTT CASSQETDLEAFF
TRBD1 TRBJ1-1 TRBV28 TGTGCCAGCAGTTTCCCAGGGGGCAACACTGAAGCTTTCTTT CASSFPGGNTEAFF
NA TRBJ1-1 TRBV6-5 TGTGCCAGCAGTTACGGGGCTAGGGGCACTGAAGCTTTCTTT CASSYGARGTEAFF
TRBD2 TRBJ2-7 TRBV7-2 TGTGCCAGCAGCGGTGGACTAGCGGGAGGCTACGAGCAGTACTTC CASSGGLAGGYEQYF
NA TRBJ1-1 TRBV4-2 TGTGCCAGTAGCCAAGAGGGGGGGCGGACTGAAGCTTTCTTT CASSQEGGRTEAFF
TRBD2 TRBJ2-1 TRBV6-6 TGTGCCAGCAGTTACCAAAGCGCGGGGGATGAGCAGTTCTTC CASSYQSAGDEQFF